The text below deals with one T cell receptor beta chain. Libraries were prepared by immunoSEQ multiplex PCR; TCRdb keeps only in-frame clonotypes and omits some of them. This repertoire shows about 280,000 clones, 85% to 90% found once; its top ten account for approximately 10%. This record comes from a study of blood T cell repertoires in COVID-19. At the level of the study: Nucleic acid was either cDNA or gDNA, and it came from T cells, B-cell-depleted T cells, or PBMCs.

This receptor was taken from a woman younger than 45 with COVID-19, enrolled during active disease. The sequenced material came from peripheral blood.

Here the CDR3 reads CASSTSGTGRNSPLHF. The CDR3 nucleotides read TGTGCCAGTAGTACCTCCGGGACAGGGAGAAATTCACCCCTCCACTTT. The chain employs TRBV19 and TRBJ1-6, with 9 bases lining up with TRBD1. Trimming removed 4 bases from V and 7 bases from J; junction bases left unmatched: 8. Germline-derived CDR1 and CDR2 are LNHDA and SQIVND (reference sequence). The CDR3 is 16 residues long.